The 11 T cell receptor beta chains given below trace back to one sample, sequenced in a study of CD8+ T cells in alopecia areata. Stated treatment: oral pan-JAK inhibitor, 5-10 mg twice daily. Following RNA extraction, reverse transcription yielded cDNA that acted as the sequencing template. Libraries were prepared by immunoSEQ multiplex PCR; TCRdb keeps only in-frame clonotypes and omits some of them. The data show around 160,000 clones, around three fifths seen once. The source material was CD4+ T cells sorted from blood, sampled at week 24, from a patient treated with tofacitinib. These receptors originate from a human donor with alopecia areata.

The chain links TRBV2 to TRBJ1-5, with TRBD1 matching over 8 bases. V gave up 4 bases and J gave up 3 bases; unmatched junction bases: 2. Germline CDR1 SNHLY, CDR2 FYNNEI. This CDR3 has 14 residues. The CDR3 spells CASSGQGLNQPQHF. The CDR3 DNA sequence: TGTGCCAGCAGTGGACAGGGGCTCAATCAGCCCCAGCATTTT.

The chain couples TRBV29-1 to TRBJ2-3, with 10 positions matching TRBD1. The CDR3 loop spans 14 amino acids. The V and J ends lost 7 bases and 3 bases, in that order; junction bases with no gene match: 7. CDR1 and CDR2 (germline): SQVTM, ANQGSEA. The CDR3 sequence: CSAQGQGNTDTQYF. Here the CDR3 DNA reads TGCAGCGCCCAGGGACAGGGGAATACAGATACGCAGTATTTT.

The genes are TRBV4-2 and TRBJ2-2, with 11 bases matching TRBD2. In germline, CDR1 is LGHNA, CDR2 YNFKEQ. V gave up 4 bases and J gave up 0 bases; unmatched junction bases: 10. This CDR3 has 19 residues. CDR3 sequence: CASSRDRLAGYTNTGELFF. In nucleotides, the CDR3 is TGTGCCAGCAGCCGAGACCGACTAGCGGGGTACACGAACACCGGGGAGCTGTTTTTT.

CDR3 sequence reads: CASSYSAGTYEQYF. As DNA, the CDR3 is TGTGCCAGCAGTTACTCCGCAGGTACCTACGAGCAGTACTTC. The chain employs TRBV6-5 and TRBJ2-7; no firm D call. CDR1 and CDR2 (germline): MNHEY, SVGAGI. V lost 0 bases to trimming and J lost 2 bases, with 8 bases between them. The CDR3 totals 14 residues.

V usage is TRBV7-3 and J usage is TRBJ2-7; no clear D gene. The germline CDR1 and CDR2 sequences are SGHTA and FQGTGA. The CDR3 totals 13 residues. Deletions cut 5 bases from V and 3 bases from J, with 11 bases between. Written as DNA, the CDR3 is TGTGCCAGCAGCCCCATGGCAGGCTACGAGCAGTACTTC. Amino acids: CASSPMAGYEQYF.

CDR3 nucleotide sequence: TGTGCCTGGAGAGGAACCAGGGGTTCCGACTATGGCTACACCTTC. It yields the protein CAWRGTRGSDYGYTF. This chain uses TRBV30 with TRBJ1-2, with D perhaps matching TRBD1 (6 bases). Trimming removed 3 bases at V and 3 bases at J, with 17 bases between. This CDR3 is 15 amino acids long. Germline V gives CDR1 GTSNPN, CDR2 SVGIG (reference sequence).

The gene calls are TRBV27 and TRBJ2-5, with D tentatively TRBD1 (5 bases). V was clipped by 5 bases and J by 7 bases, with 11 bases between them. Per the germline V gene, CDR1 is MNHEY and CDR2 is SMNVEV (reference sequence). The CDR3 totals 12 residues. The CDR3 protein is CASSPPQGTQYF. The CDR3 bases are TGTGCCAGCAGTCCCCCCCAGGGGACCCAGTACTTC.

The CDR3 sequence: CATGGATNSYEQYF. The CDR3 bases are TGTGCCACCGGGGGGGCGACCAACTCCTACGAGCAGTACTTC. V usage is TRBV28 and J usage is TRBJ2-7, with 8 bases matching TRBD2. CDR1 MDHEN and CDR2 SYDVKM come from the germline V gene. The V and J ends lost 10 bases and 0 bases, in that order; junction bases with no gene match: 8. The CDR3 is made up of 14 amino acids. The full variable domain, completed using reference TRBV28 and TRBJ2-7, is DVKVTQSSRYLVKRTGEKVFLECVQDMDHENMFWYRQDPGLGLRLIYFSYDVKMKEKGDIPEGYSVSREKKERFSLILESASTNQTSMYLCATGGATNSYEQYFGPGTRLTVT.

There are a few counts of this clone. The rearrangement links TRBV6-5 to TRBJ1-2; unclear D gene. Trimming left V 6 bases short and J 0 bases short, with 14 bases between. Germline CDR1 reads MNHEY; CDR2 reads SVGAGI. The CDR3 totals 15 residues. CDR3 protein: CASRFTTRPNYGYTF. The CDR3, as DNA: TGTGCCAGCAGATTTACAACAAGACCTAACTATGGCTACACCTTC.

The CDR3 is CAWSNGGQVNTEAFF. The DNA for the CDR3 is TGTGCCTGGAGTAACGGAGGGCAGGTGAACACTGAAGCTTTCTTT. This rearrangement joins TRBV30 to TRBJ1-1; D uncertain. V lost 2 bases, J lost 0 bases, and 13 bases lay in between. CDR1 GTSNPN and CDR2 SVGIG come from the germline V gene (reference sequence). CDR3 size: 15 residues. The full variable domain, with the rest looked up from reference TRBV30 and TRBJ1-1, is SQTIHQWPATLVQPVGSPLSLECTVEGTSNPNLYWYRQAAGRGLQLLFYSVGIGQISSEVPQNLSASRPQDRQFILSSKKLLLSDSGFYLCAWSNGGQVNTEAFFGQGTRLTVV.

The J gene is TRBJ1-1, the V gene TRBV28; D unclear. The CDR3 is 15 amino acids. V lost 3 bases and J 7 bases, leaving 18 bases between the germline ends. Germline loops: CDR1 MDHEN, CDR2 SYDVKM. CDR3 coding DNA: TGTGCCAGCAGTTTGGGCGTTCGCGTTGGGAATGAAGCTTTCTTT. Translated: CASSLGVRVGNEAFF.